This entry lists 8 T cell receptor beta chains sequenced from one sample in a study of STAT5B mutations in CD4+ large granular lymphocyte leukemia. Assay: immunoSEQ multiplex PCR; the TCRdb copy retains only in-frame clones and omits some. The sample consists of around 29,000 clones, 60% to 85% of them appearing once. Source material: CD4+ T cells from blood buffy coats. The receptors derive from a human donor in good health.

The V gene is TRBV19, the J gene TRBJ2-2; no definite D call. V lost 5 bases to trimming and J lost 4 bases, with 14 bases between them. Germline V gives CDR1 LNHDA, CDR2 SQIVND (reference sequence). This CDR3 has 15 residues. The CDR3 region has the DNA TGTGCCAGTAGTCCTAGAGTAGAGCCCACCGGGGAGCTGTTTTTT. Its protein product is CASSPRVEPTGELFF. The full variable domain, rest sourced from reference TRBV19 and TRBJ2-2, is DGGITQSPKYLFRKEGQNVTLSCEQNLNHDAMYWYRQDPGQGLRLIYYSQIVNDFQKGDIAEGYSVSREKKESFPLTVTSAQKNPTAFYLCASSPRVEPTGELFFGEGSRLTVL.

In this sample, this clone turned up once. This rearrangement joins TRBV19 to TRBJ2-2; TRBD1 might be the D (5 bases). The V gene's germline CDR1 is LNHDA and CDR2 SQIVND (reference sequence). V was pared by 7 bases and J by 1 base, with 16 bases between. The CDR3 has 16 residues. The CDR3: CASNPGSQVNTGELFF. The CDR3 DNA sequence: TGTGCCAGTAATCCAGGGTCCCAGGTGAACACCGGGGAGCTGTTTTTT.

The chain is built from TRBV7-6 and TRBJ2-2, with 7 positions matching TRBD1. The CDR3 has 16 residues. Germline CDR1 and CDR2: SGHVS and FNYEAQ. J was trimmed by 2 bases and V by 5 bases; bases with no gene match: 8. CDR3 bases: TGTGCCAGCAGCGCCCGACAGGGAATTAACACCGGGGAGCTGTTTTTT. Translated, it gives CASSARQGINTGELFF.

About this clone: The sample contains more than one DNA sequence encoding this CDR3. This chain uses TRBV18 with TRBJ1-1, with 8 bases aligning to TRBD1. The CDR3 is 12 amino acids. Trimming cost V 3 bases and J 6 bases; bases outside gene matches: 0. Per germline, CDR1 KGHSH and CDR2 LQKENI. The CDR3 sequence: CASSPGQAEAFF. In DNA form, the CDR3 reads TGTGCCAGCTCACCGGGACAGGCTGAAGCTTTCTTT.

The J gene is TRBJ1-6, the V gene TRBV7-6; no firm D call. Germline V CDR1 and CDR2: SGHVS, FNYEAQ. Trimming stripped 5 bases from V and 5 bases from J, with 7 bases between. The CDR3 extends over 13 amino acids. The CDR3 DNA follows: TGTGCCAGCAGCAGAAGTAATAATTCACCCCTCCACTTT. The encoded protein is CASSRSNNSPLHF.

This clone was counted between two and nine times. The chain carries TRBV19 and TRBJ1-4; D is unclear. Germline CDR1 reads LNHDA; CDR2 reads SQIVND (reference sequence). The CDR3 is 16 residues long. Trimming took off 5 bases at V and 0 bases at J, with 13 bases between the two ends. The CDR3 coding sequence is TGTGCCAGTAGTCTACTCGACCGAGCAACTAATGAAAAACTGTTTTTT. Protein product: CASSLLDRATNEKLFF.

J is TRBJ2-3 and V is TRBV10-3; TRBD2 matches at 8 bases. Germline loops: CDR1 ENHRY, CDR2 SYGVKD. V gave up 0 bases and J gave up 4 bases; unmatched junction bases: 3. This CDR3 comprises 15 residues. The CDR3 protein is CAISESRGDADTQYF. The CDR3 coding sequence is TGTGCCATCAGTGAGTCGCGGGGGGATGCAGATACGCAGTATTTT.

CDR3 sequence (DNA): TGCGCCAGCAGCTTAGAAGAGACCCAGTACTTC. The encoded protein is CASSLEETQYF. This chain uses TRBV5-1 with TRBJ2-5; no firm D call. The length of the CDR3 is 11 residues. Deletions cut 2 bases from V and 3 bases from J, with 2 bases between. Looked up from germline, CDR1 is SGHRS and CDR2 is YFSETQ.